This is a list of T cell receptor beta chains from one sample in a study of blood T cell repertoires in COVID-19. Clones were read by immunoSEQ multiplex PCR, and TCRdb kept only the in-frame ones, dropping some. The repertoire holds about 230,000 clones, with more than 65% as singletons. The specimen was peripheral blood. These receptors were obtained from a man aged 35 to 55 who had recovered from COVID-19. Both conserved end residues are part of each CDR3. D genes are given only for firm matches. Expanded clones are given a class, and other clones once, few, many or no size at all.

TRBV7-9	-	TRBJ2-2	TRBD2	TGTGCCAGCAGCTTAGGTAGCGGGACTAACACCGGGGAGCTGTTTTTT	CASSLGSGTNTGELFF
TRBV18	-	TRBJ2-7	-	TGTGCCAGCTCACCACCGGGCCAGAGAACCTCCTTTGAGCAGTACTTC	CASSPPGQRTSFEQYF
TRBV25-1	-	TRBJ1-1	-	TGTGCCAGCAGTGTTACGAACCTAAGGGGAACTGAAGCTTTCTTT	CASSVTNLRGTEAFF
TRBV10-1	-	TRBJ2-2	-	TGCGCCAGCAGTGATCTCCGGACCGGGGAGCTGTTTTTT	CASSDLRTGELFF
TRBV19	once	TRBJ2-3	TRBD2	TGTGCCACCCAGCGGGGGGGGTACACAGATACGCAGTATTTT	CATQRGGYTDTQYF
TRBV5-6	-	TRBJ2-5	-	TGTGCCAGCAGCGCGTACAGGGATGGGGAAGAGACCCAGTACTTC	CASSAYRDGEETQYF
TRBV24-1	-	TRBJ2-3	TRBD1	TGTGCCACCAGTGACCCGTCCCCGAGGACAGGGGACACAGATACGCAGTATTTT	CATSDPSPRTGDTDTQYF
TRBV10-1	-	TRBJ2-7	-	TGCGCCAGCAGTGAGTGGGGGGGCCGAGAGCAGTACTTC	CASSEWGGREQYF
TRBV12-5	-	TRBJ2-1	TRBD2	TGTGCTAGTGGTTTGGTACTAGCGGGGGCCCAATATGGTGAGCAGTTCTTC	CASGLVLAGAQYGEQFF
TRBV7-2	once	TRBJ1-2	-	TGTGCCAGCAGCCCCCAGGGTGGGGATGGCTACACCTTC	CASSPQGGDGYTF
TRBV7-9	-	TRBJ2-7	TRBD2	TGTGCCAGCAGCTTAAGGAGGAGCGGGACCTCCTACGAGCAGTACTTC	CASSLRRSGTSYEQYF
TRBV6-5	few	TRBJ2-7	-	TGTGCCAGCAGTTACTCTTCGGAGATATACGAGCAGTACTTC	CASSYSSEIYEQYF
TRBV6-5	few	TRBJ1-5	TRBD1	TGTGCCAGCGACCTCCGGACAGGGCAAGGTCAGCCCCAGCATTTT	CASDLRTGQGQPQHF
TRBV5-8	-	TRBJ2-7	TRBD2	TGTGCCAGTCGGGCTAGCGGTTCCTACGAGCAGTACTTC	CASRASGSYEQYF
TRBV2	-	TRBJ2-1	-	TGTGCCAGCACCGCGGGCCAGAGCGGGTCGCAGTTCTTC	CASTAGQSGSQFF
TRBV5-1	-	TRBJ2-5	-	TGCGCCAGCAGCTTCAGACGGAGGGAAGAGACCCAGTACTTC	CASSFRRREETQYF
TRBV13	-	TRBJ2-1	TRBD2	TGTGCCAGCAGCCGGAAGGGACTAGCGGGAGTCAATGAGCAGTTCTTC	CASSRKGLAGVNEQFF
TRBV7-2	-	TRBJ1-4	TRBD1	TGTGCCAGCAGCCTTCTGACAGGGGGCGGTCGTGAAAAACTGTTTTTT	CASSLLTGGGREKLFF
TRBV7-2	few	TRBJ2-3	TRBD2	TGTGCCAGCAGCATTAGCGGGGTTAGCACAGATACGCAGTATTTT	CASSISGVSTDTQYF
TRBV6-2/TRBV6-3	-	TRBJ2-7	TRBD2	TGTGCCAGCAGTTGGGTCCTCGGGGGGGCGGACGAGCAGTACTTC	CASSWVLGGADEQYF
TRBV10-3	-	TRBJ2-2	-	TGTGCCATCACTTCTGGGGGAGGCAACACCGGGGAGCTGTTTTTT	CAITSGGGNTGELFF
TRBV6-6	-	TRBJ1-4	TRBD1	TGTGCCACCAAGGACAACAGGGGAAATGAAAAACTGTTTTTT	CATKDNRGNEKLFF
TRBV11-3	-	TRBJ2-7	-	TGTGCCAGCAGCCGCGGGCTAGGGTTCCACGAGCAGTACTTC	CASSRGLGFHEQYF
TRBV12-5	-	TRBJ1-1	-	TGTGCTAGTGGTTTGGCTCCCGAGCTTCAAAGAGCTTTCTTT	CASGLAPELQRAFF
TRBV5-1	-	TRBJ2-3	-	TGCGCCAGCAGCTTTGTTGTTTCAGCTCTGGCTAGCAGTAGCACAGATACGCAGTATTTT	CASSFVVSALASSSTDTQYF
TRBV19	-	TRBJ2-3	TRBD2	TGTGCCAGTAGCCCCCAACTAGCGGGAGGGGCGGATACGCAGTATTTT	CASSPQLAGGADTQYF
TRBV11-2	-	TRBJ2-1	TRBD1	TGTGCCAGCAGCTTCGGACAGGGGATTAACAATGAGCAGTTCTTC	CASSFGQGINNEQFF
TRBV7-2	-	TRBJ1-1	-	TGTGCCAGCAGCATGAGGGCGATCGCTGAAGCTTTCTTT	CASSMRAIAEAFF
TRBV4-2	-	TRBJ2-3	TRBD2	TGTGCCAGCAGCCTAGCGGGGGGGCGGGGAGATACGCAGTATTTT	CASSLAGGRGDTQYF
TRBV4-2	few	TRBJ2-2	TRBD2	TGTGCCAGCAGCCAGACTAGCGGGAGAGGCACCGGGGAGCTGTTTTTT	CASSQTSGRGTGELFF
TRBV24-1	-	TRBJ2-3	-	TGTGCCACCAGTGATTTCCGCAGGGGACACGGCACAGATACGCAGTATTTT	CATSDFRRGHGTDTQYF
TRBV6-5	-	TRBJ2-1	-	TGTGCCAGCAGTTACTCGATGCGAAATGAGCAGTTCTTC	CASSYSMRNEQFF
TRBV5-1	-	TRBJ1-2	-	TGCGCCAGCAGCCAGGACAGAAACTATGGCTACACCTTC	CASSQDRNYGYTF
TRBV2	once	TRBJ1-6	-	TGTGCCAGCAGTTTAGACAGGTCAAATTCACCCCTCCACTTT	CASSLDRSNSPLHF
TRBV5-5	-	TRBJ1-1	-	TGTGCCAGCAGCTGGGGGCGGAACACTGAAGCTTTCTTT	CASSWGRNTEAFF
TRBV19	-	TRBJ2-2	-	TGTGCCAGTAGTATCTCCCAACAGGGCTGGGAGCTGTTTTTT	CASSISQQGWELFF
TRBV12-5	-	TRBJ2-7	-	TGTGCTAGTGGTTTGGGACAGCTTCCCATCTACGAGCAGTACTTC	CASGLGQLPIYEQYF
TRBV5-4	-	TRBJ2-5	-	TGTGCCAGCAGCCCCGCACCTGACAGCGACGGGGAGACCCAGTACTTC	CASSPAPDSDGETQYF
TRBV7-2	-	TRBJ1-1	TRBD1	TGTGCCAGCAGCCCAGACAGGGGGCGAGTTGAAGCTTTCTTT	CASSPDRGRVEAFF
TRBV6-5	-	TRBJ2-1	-	TGTGCCAGCAGTACCACAGGGAGCTCCTACAATGAGCAGTTCTTC	CASSTTGSSYNEQFF
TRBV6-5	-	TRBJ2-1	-	TGTGCCAGCAGTTACCCCGGGGTGAATGAGCAGTTCTTC	CASSYPGVNEQFF
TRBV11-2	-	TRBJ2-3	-	TGTGCCAGCAGCTTAGGACTTCTTTCCCTCCCCACAGATACGCAGTATTTT	CASSLGLLSLPTDTQYF
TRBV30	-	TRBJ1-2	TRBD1	TGTGCCTGGAGTGCTCCGGACAGGGGTGGTGGCTACACCTTC	CAWSAPDRGGGYTF
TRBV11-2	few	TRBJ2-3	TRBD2	TGTGCCAGCAGCTCTGGGACTAGCGGTCCCACAGATACGCAGTATTTT	CASSSGTSGPTDTQYF
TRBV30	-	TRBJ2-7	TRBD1	TGTGCCTGGGCTCAGGGGGCCCACGAGCAGTACTTC	CAWAQGAHEQYF
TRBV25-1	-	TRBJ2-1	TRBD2	TGTGCCAGCAGTGAATTCGGCGGGGGGGCAAGGGAGCAGTTCTTC	CASSEFGGGAREQFF
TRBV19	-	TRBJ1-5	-	TGTGCCAGTAGTATAGGGGGAGGGAATGGACAGCCCCAGCATTTT	CASSIGGGNGQPQHF
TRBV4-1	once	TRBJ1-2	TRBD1	TGCGCCAGCAGCCACTTGGGACAGCTACTAGGCTACACCTTC	CASSHLGQLLGYTF
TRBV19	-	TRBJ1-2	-	TGTGCCAGTAGTATAGACAGGAACTATGGCTACACCTTC	CASSIDRNYGYTF
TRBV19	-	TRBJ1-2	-	TGTGCCAGTAGTCCCAGAGCGGGGGGCGGAGTAAACTACACCTTC	CASSPRAGGGVNYTF
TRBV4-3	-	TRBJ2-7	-	TGCGCCAGCAGCCAAGATAGAGACAGTTACTACGAGCAGTACTTC	CASSQDRDSYYEQYF
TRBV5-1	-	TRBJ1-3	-	TGCGCCAGCAGCGGAGACCGAGACAGGAGCTCTGGAAACACCATATATTTT	CASSGDRDRSSGNTIYF
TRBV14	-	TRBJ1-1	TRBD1	TGTGCCAGCAGCCGGGACAGGTGGGCCACTGAAGCTTTCTTT	CASSRDRWATEAFF
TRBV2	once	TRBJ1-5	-	TGTGCCAGCAGCCCCCAGAGCAATCAGCCCCAGCATTTT	CASSPQSNQPQHF
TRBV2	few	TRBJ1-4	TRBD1	TGTGCCAGCAGCGCAACCGGGACAGATAATGAAAAACTGTTTTTT	CASSATGTDNEKLFF
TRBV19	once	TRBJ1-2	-	TGTGCCAGTAGTACACAGGGAAACTATGGCTACACCTTC	CASSTQGNYGYTF
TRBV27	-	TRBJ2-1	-	TGTGCCAGCAGCAAAACCCAGGGTAATGAGCAGTTCTTC	CASSKTQGNEQFF
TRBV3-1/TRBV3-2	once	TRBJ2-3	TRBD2	TGTGCCAGCAGCCCGGCGCCTAGCGGGGCAACAGATACGCAGTATTTT	CASSPAPSGATDTQYF
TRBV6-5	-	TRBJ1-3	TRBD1	TGTGCCAGCAGTTACTCACAGGGGACTGGAAACACCATATATTTT	CASSYSQGTGNTIYF